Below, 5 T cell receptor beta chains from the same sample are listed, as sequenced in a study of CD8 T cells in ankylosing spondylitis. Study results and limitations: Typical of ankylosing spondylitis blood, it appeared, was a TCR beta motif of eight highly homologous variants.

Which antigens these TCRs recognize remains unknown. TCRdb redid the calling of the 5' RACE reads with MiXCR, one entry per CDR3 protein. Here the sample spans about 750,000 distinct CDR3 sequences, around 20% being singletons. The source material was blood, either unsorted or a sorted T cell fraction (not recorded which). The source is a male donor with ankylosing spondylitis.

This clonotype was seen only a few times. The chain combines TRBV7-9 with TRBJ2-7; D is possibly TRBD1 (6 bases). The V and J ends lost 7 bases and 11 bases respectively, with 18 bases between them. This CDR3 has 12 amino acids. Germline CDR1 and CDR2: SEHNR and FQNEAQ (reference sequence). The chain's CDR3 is CASTKTSDRKYF. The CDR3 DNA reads TGTGCCAGCACCAAAACCTCTGACAGGAAGTACTTC.

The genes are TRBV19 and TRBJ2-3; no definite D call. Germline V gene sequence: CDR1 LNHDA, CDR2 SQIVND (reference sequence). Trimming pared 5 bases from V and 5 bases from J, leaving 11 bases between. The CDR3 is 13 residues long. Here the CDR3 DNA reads TGTGCCAGTAGTTCCAGACCTGGAGATACGCAGTATTTT. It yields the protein CASSSRPGDTQYF.

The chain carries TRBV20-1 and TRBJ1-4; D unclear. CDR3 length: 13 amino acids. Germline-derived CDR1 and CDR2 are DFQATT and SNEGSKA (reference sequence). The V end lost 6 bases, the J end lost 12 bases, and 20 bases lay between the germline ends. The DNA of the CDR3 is TGCAGTGCAACGGCCCGACCCGCGTCGGAACTGTTTTTT. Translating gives CSATARPASELFF.

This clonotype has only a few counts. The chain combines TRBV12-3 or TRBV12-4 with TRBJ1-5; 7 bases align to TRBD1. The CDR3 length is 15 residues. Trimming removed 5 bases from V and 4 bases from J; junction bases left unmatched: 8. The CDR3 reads CASSPRQGPNQPQHF. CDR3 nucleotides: TGTGCCAGCAGTCCCCGACAGGGACCTAATCAGCCCCAGCATTTT.

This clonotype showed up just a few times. The CDR3 reads CAWSFWTGELFF. CDR3 nucleotide sequence: TGTGCCTGGAGTTTTTGGACCGGGGAGCTGTTTTTT. The chain links TRBV30 to TRBJ2-2, with unresolved D. The CDR3 sequence is 12 residues long. Germline V gene lookup returns CDR1 GTSNPN and CDR2 SVGIG (reference sequence). The V end was cut by 2 bases, the J end by 5 bases, with 6 bases between.